Each of the 10 T cell receptor beta chains below was sequenced from the same sample in a study of T cell responses to AZD1222 COVID-19 vaccine. This table comes from immunoSEQ multiplex PCR, and its TCRdb copy is limited to in-frame clones, with some not included. The sample holds under 200,000 clones, roughly nine tenths seen once. Sequencing was performed on peripheral blood, taken 28 days after the second AZD1222 dose. The receptors derive from an adult who received the AZD1222 COVID-19 vaccine.

This chain uses TRBV25-1 with TRBJ2-3, with 7 positions matching TRBD2. There are 17 residues in the CDR3. V lost 3 bases to trimming and J lost 0 bases; unmatched junction nucleotides: 9. The germline V gene encodes CDR1 MGHDK and CDR2 SYGVNS. CDR3 DNA: TGTGCCAGCAGTGATGGGGGGGGTATGACTAGCACAGATACGCAGTATTTT. Its translation is CASSDGGGMTSTDTQYF.

The rearrangement joins TRBV4-2 to TRBJ2-2, with D maybe TRBD2 (6 bases). This CDR3 spans 15 amino acids. Per the germline V gene, CDR1 is LGHNA and CDR2 is YNFKEQ. Trimming removed 9 bases at V and 4 bases at J, with 18 bases between. The DNA of the CDR3 is TGTGCCAGTCTAATAGCGGCGGGAAGCACCGGGGAGCTGTTTTTT. Translating gives CASLIAAGSTGELFF.

This clone was detected only once. The chain uses TRBV12-3 or TRBV12-4 and TRBJ1-2; tentative D call: TRBD1 (5 bases). The CDR3 is 11 residues long. The V and J ends lost 3 bases and 7 bases respectively, with 6 bases between them. The CDR3 spells CASSFGGGYTF. CDR3 DNA: TGTGCCAGCAGTTTTGGGGGTGGCTACACCTTC.

V is TRBV9 and J is TRBJ2-3, with 7 bases that match TRBD2. The germline CDR1 and CDR2 sequences are SGDLS and YYNGEE. The CDR3 runs to 15 residues. V lost 4 bases, J lost 6 bases, and 11 bases stayed unmatched. CDR3 loop: CASSPGLGLTDTQYF. CDR3 in DNA: TGTGCCAGCAGCCCAGGACTAGGGTTAACCGATACGCAGTATTTT. The full variable domain, completed using reference TRBV9 and TRBJ2-3, is DSGVTQTPKHLITATGQRVTLRCSPRSGDLSVYWYQQSLDQGLQFLIQYYNGEERAKGNILERFSAQQFPDLHSELNLSSLELGDSALYFCASSPGLGLTDTQYFGPGTRLTVL.

This clone has a single count. V usage is TRBV6-1 and J usage is TRBJ1-2; D is possibly TRBD1 (6 bases). Germline CDR1 and CDR2: MNHNS and SASEGT. The length of the CDR3 is 17 residues. V was pared by 2 bases and J by 5 bases, with 21 bases between. DNA for the CDR3: TGTGCCAGCAGTGAAAGTTGGGACATTCCCGGGGGTTATGGCTACACCTTC. It yields the protein CASSESWDIPGGYGYTF.

V usage is TRBV29-1 and J usage is TRBJ1-2; TRBD1 aligns across 10 bases. Per germline, CDR1 SQVTM and CDR2 ANQGSEA. Unmatched junction bases numbered 13, after V lost 7 bases and J lost 8 bases. The CDR3 spans 14 residues. The CDR3, as DNA: TGCAGCGCCATGACACCGACAGGGGGCCTGGGCTACACCTTC. As protein: CSAMTPTGGLGYTF.

This clone was seen only once. This rearrangement joins TRBV5-1 to TRBJ2-3; D unresolved. Looked up from germline, CDR1 is SGHRS and CDR2 is YFSETQ. The CDR3 is 17 amino acids. Trimming stripped 0 bases from V and 1 base from J, with 15 bases between. Here the CDR3 reads CASSLGRSSSGTDTQYF. CDR3 in DNA: TGCGCCAGCAGCTTGGGACGCAGTAGCAGTGGCACAGATACGCAGTATTTT.

The rearrangement uses TRBV10-3 and TRBJ1-5; maybe TRBD1 (6 bases). Looked up from germline, CDR1 is ENHRY and CDR2 is SYGVKD. Trimming cost V 4 bases and J 7 bases, with 11 bases left between them. CDR3 length: 13 residues. CDR3 coding DNA: TGTGCCATCAGTGCAGGACAGTCCCAGCCCCAGCATTTT. This translates into CAISAGQSQPQHF.

The gene calls are TRBV15 and TRBJ2-5; D tentatively fits TRBD1 or TRBD2 (5 bases each). Trimming removed 2 bases from V and 5 bases from J, with 15 bases in between. CDR3 size: 15 residues. Germline V CDR1 and CDR2: LNHNV, YYDKDF (reference sequence). The chain's CDR3 is CATSRPGASKETQYF. The CDR3 region has the DNA TGTGCCACCAGCAGACCCGGGGCCTCCAAGGAGACCCAGTACTTC.

The V call is TRBV5-5, the J call TRBJ1-2; possible D gene TRBD1, 5 bases. This CDR3 contains 14 residues. V gave up 4 bases and J gave up 4 bases, with 14 bases separating them. CDR1 and CDR2 (germline): SGHKS, YYEKEE (reference sequence). The CDR3 region has the DNA TGTGCCAGCAGCCTTCGGGGGGAGGGCTATGGCTACACCTTC. Encoded protein: CASSLRGEGYGYTF.